These 30 T cell receptor beta chains originate from one sample sequenced in a study of resident and recirculating memory T cells in vitiligo. Profiled with immunoSEQ multiplex PCR; TCRdb holds only in-frame clones, not every one. The sample records 75,000 to 85,000 clones, under 95% being singletons. Sequencing was carried out using blood. The receptors derive from a male donor with vitiligo.

V is TRBV11-3 and J is TRBJ1-3, with 7 bases fitting TRBD1. The germline gives CDR1 SGHNT, CDR2 YENEEA. J lost 0 bases, V lost 5 bases, and 7 bases had no gene match. This CDR3 comprises 16 residues. CDR3 residues: CASSLGGQNSGNTIYF. DNA for the CDR3: TGTGCCAGCAGCCTAGGGGGACAGAACTCTGGAAACACCATATATTTT. The full variable domain, in which reference TRBV11-3 and TRBJ1-3 provide the parts outside the CDR3, is EAGVVQSPRYKIIEKKQPVAFWCNPISGHNTLYWYLQNLGQGPELLIRYENEEAVDDSQLPKDRFSAERLKGVDSTLKIQPAELGDSAVYLCASSLGGQNSGNTIYFGEGSWLTVV.

This chain uses TRBV28 with TRBJ2-7; 10 bases line up with TRBD1. The CDR3 has 14 amino acids. V was pared by 6 bases and J by 4 bases, with 6 bases of the junction left unmatched. CDR1 MDHEN and CDR2 SYDVKM come from the germline V gene. CDR3 protein: CASRQPGQGYEQYF. The CDR3 DNA is TGTGCCAGCAGACAACCGGGACAGGGGTACGAGCAGTACTTC. The complete variable domain, with remaining parts taken from reference TRBV28 and TRBJ2-7, reads DVKVTQSSRYLVKRTGEKVFLECVQDMDHENMFWYRQDPGLGLRLIYFSYDVKMKEKGDIPEGYSVSREKKERFSLILESASTNQTSMYLCASRQPGQGYEQYFGPGTRLTVT.

V usage is TRBV7-3 and J usage is TRBJ2-7; D is unclear. CDR3 size: 12 residues. V lost 5 bases to trimming and J lost 6 bases, with 11 bases between them. The V gene's germline CDR1 is SGHTA and CDR2 FQGTGA. Here the CDR3 reads CASSLYSGEQYF. In DNA form, the CDR3 reads TGTGCCAGCAGCCTATATTCGGGCGAGCAGTACTTC.

Here the CDR3 DNA reads TGTGCCAGCAGCTCGGCTAGCGGTTCCACAGATACGCAGTATTTT. As protein: CASSSASGSTDTQYF. The gene calls are TRBV7-2 and TRBJ2-3, with TRBD2 matching 7 bases. The V gene's germline CDR1 is SGHTA and CDR2 FQGNSA. The CDR3 covers 15 residues. Germline trimming cut 4 bases from V and 2 bases from J; bases unmatched to any gene: 6.

This clone appeared a single time. The chain joins TRBV19 to TRBJ2-7; D may be TRBD2 (5 bases). CDR1 is LNHDA and CDR2 is SQIVND in the germline V gene (reference sequence). The CDR3 has 16 amino acids. With 6 bases removed from V and 7 bases from J, the gap between germline ends came to 25 bases. This CDR3 reads CASRPAFREGRREQYF. CDR3 nucleotides: TGTGCCAGTAGGCCCGCTTTCCGGGAAGGTCGGCGGGAGCAGTACTTC.

This clone was observed once. The rearrangement links TRBV5-4 to TRBJ2-3; maybe TRBD1 (6 bases). Per the germline V gene, CDR1 is SGHNT and CDR2 is YYREEE (reference sequence). V was cut by 0 bases and J by 9 bases, with 23 bases left in between. This CDR3 region has 17 residues. CDR3 in DNA: TGTGCCAGCAGCTTGGCCTCGAGGGGCCCCGTCCAGGGGACGCAGTATTTT. It translates to CASSLASRGPVQGTQYF. The full variable domain, in which reference TRBV5-4 and TRBJ2-3 provide the parts outside the CDR3, is ETGVTQSPTHLIKTRGQQVTLRCSSQSGHNTVSWYQQALGQGPQFIFQYYREEENGRGNFPPRFSGLQFPNYSSELNVNALELDDSALYLCASSLASRGPVQGTQYFGPGTRLTVL.

This chain links TRBV30 with TRBJ1-2, with D tentatively TRBD1 (5 bases). Germline CDR1 reads GTSNPN; CDR2 reads SVGIG (reference sequence). Between the trimmed V and J ends, which lost 7 bases and 5 bases, there was a span of 14 bases. CDR3 length: 12 amino acids. In DNA, the CDR3 is TGTGCCTCCGGGGGACCGTCATATGGCTACACCTTC. Its translation: CASGGPSYGYTF.

V is TRBV9 and J is TRBJ2-6; 10 bases agree with TRBD2. Germline CDR1 and CDR2: SGDLS and YYNGEE. After removal of 4 bases from V and 4 bases from J, the junction contained 14 bases not matched to a gene. This CDR3 has 19 amino acids. CDR3 sequence (DNA): TGTGCCAGCAGCCCGAGTCTAGCGGGGGCGCTAGGCGGGGCCAACGTCCTGACTTTC. Amino acid sequence: CASSPSLAGALGGANVLTF. Filled out from reference TRBV9 and TRBJ2-6, the complete variable domain reads DSGVTQTPKHLITATGQRVTLRCSPRSGDLSVYWYQQSLDQGLQFLIQYYNGEERAKGNILERFSAQQFPDLHSELNLSSLELGDSALYFCASSPSLAGALGGANVLTFGAGSRLTVL.

V gene TRBV5-6 combines with J gene TRBJ1-2; D ambiguous. The CDR3 has 13 amino acids. Trimming took 0 bases from V and 8 from J, leaving 11 bases between them. The germline V gene has CDR1 SGHDT and CDR2 YYEEEE. CDR3 DNA sequence: TGTGCCAGCAGCTTGGACCGCGGTGCCGGCTACACCTTC. Its translation: CASSLDRGAGYTF.

V gene TRBV6-1 combines with J gene TRBJ2-7, with D possibly being TRBD2 (7 bases). CDR1 is MNHNS and CDR2 is SASEGT in the germline V gene. The V gene lost 4 bases and the J gene lost 4 bases, with 17 bases spanning the gap. CDR3 length: 15 amino acids. CDR3 nucleotides: TGTGCCAGCAGTGGAGGGGGAGGGAGCCGTTACGAGCAGTACTTC. Translating gives CASSGGGGSRYEQYF.

The V and J genes are TRBV7-8 and TRBJ2-1; the D is unclear. CDR1 is SGHVS, CDR2 FQNEAQ, per germline. V shed 6 bases and J shed 8 bases, with 14 bases lying between them. CDR3 size: 13 residues. This CDR3 reads CASSSLGAYEQFF. The CDR3 nucleotides are TGTGCCAGCAGTTCCCTCGGTGCGTATGAGCAGTTCTTC.

This rearrangement joins TRBV7-2 to TRBJ1-2, with 9 bases aligning to TRBD1. Per germline, CDR1 SGHTA and CDR2 FQGNSA. Losses at the gene ends were 5 bases for V and 4 bases for J; bases not matched to a gene: 8. This CDR3 has 15 amino acids. CDR3 sequence: CASSPGTGPFYGYTF. The CDR3 DNA follows: TGTGCCAGCAGCCCCGGGACAGGGCCCTTCTATGGCTACACCTTC.

The rearrangement uses TRBV30 and TRBJ2-1; D is possibly TRBD2 (6 bases). The germline V gene encodes CDR1 GTSNPN and CDR2 SVGIG (reference sequence). The CDR3 extends over 14 amino acids. V lost 0 bases to trimming and J lost 7 bases, with 13 bases between them. The CDR3: CAWSVRWSGNEQFF. The CDR3 DNA is TGTGCCTGGAGTGTGAGGTGGAGCGGGAATGAGCAGTTCTTC.

The chain recombines TRBV10-3 with TRBJ2-3; D unresolved. CDR3 length: 14 amino acids. V dropped 2 bases and J dropped 5 bases, with 11 bases sitting between them. Germline V lookup: CDR1 ENHRY, CDR2 SYGVKD. The CDR3 DNA follows: TGTGCCATCAGTGAGGAGGAGCCGGTAGATACGCAGTATTTT. This codes for CAISEEEPVDTQYF.

The V and J genes are TRBV10-3 and TRBJ2-1, with 8 nucleotides matching TRBD2. The CDR3 runs 18 residues. CDR1 and CDR2 (germline): ENHRY, SYGVKD. The ends lost 6 bases at V and 9 bases at J; junction bases unmatched: 22. The CDR3 region is CAIRDREGQGRGAGEQFF. DNA for the CDR3: TGTGCCATCAGGGACCGGGAGGGCCAAGGACGAGGGGCAGGTGAGCAGTTCTTC.

This sequence joins TRBV20-1 and TRBJ2-1; D remains unclear. Per the germline V gene, CDR1 is DFQATT and CDR2 is SNEGSKA (reference sequence). Trimming took off 6 bases at V and 8 bases at J, with 11 bases between the two ends. This CDR3 spans 11 amino acids. This CDR3 reads CSAPWLDEQFF. For the CDR3, the DNA is TGCAGTGCCCCGTGGCTCGATGAGCAGTTCTTC.

Concerning this clone itself: Mismatch with germline at one junction end may stem from a read error. This chain joins TRBV28 and TRBJ2-5; 11 positions agree with TRBD2. Germline-derived CDR1 and CDR2 are MDHEN and SYDVKM. The CDR3 has 17 amino acids. For the CDR3, the DNA is TGTGCCAGCAGTACCTTACTAGCGGGAGTTTCCCTAGAGGCCCAGTACTTC. It specifies CASSTLLAGVSLEAQYF.

The CDR3 nucleotides are TGTGCCAGCAGTTCCAGGGTCGGGAGGGTATACAATGAGCAGTTCTTC. Protein product: CASSSRVGRVYNEQFF. The V call is TRBV5-4, the J call TRBJ2-1; 8 bases are a match to TRBD2. The ends lost 5 bases at V and 4 bases at J; junction bases unmatched: 11. The CDR3 extends over 16 amino acids. CDR1 is SGHNT and CDR2 is YYREEE in the germline V gene (reference sequence).

This clone was seen just once. The chain uses TRBV5-4 and TRBJ2-3; 7 nucleotides align to TRBD1. Germline V gene lookup returns CDR1 SGHNT and CDR2 YYREEE (reference sequence). Germline trimming cut 4 bases from V and 2 bases from J; bases unmatched to any gene: 10. The CDR3 loop spans 16 amino acids. CDR3 sequence reads: CASSRPGQQNTDTQYF. Here the CDR3 DNA reads TGTGCCAGCAGCAGACCGGGACAGCAGAACACAGATACGCAGTATTTT.

CDR3 DNA sequence: TGTGCCAGCAGCCGGACTAGCGGGGAGAATACGCAGTATTTT. Translated, it gives CASSRTSGENTQYF. The chain is built from TRBV7-9 and TRBJ2-3, with TRBD2 identical over 12 bases. This CDR3 region has 14 residues. Germline loops: CDR1 SEHNR, CDR2 FQNEAQ (reference sequence). J was trimmed by 7 bases and V by 5 bases; bases with no gene match: 4.

V is TRBV7-3 and J is TRBJ1-2, with D possibly TRBD1 on 5 matching bases. The germline V and J ends were trimmed by 4 bases and 8 bases, with 17 bases remaining between them. Germline lookup yields CDR1 SGHTA and CDR2 FQGTGA. The CDR3 has 14 amino acids. The CDR3 nucleotides read TGTGCCAGCAGCTCCGGACACCCCCTTGAGGGCTACACCTTC. Translation: CASSSGHPLEGYTF.

The rearrangement uses TRBV2 and TRBJ2-7; TRBD2 is a possible D gene (6 bases). Per the germline V gene, CDR1 is SNHLY and CDR2 is FYNNEI. CDR3 length: 13 amino acids. V lost 6 bases, J lost 11 bases, and 20 bases lay in between. CDR3 sequence reads: CASSLSPWREKYF. The CDR3 nucleotides are TGTGCCAGCAGCCTCAGCCCATGGCGGGAAAAGTACTTC.

In its sample, this clone was seen once. The CDR3 loop is CASSELGTVSNQPQHF. The CDR3 DNA reads TGTGCCAGCAGTGAGCTTGGGACAGTTAGCAATCAGCCCCAGCATTTT. The V and J genes are TRBV6-1 and TRBJ1-5, with 7 nucleotides matching TRBD1. The trim removed 3 bases at V and 0 bases at J, leaving 5 bases unmatched. The germline V gene encodes CDR1 MNHNS and CDR2 SASEGT. This CDR3 is 16 amino acids long.

This clone has a handful of counts. The chain joins TRBV27 to TRBJ1-2; the match to TRBD1 covers 10 bases. The CDR3 sequence is 15 residues long. Germline CDR1 reads MNHEY; CDR2 reads SMNVEV (reference sequence). V trimming: 4 bases; J trimming: 5 bases; junction bases outside the gene matches: 7. DNA for the CDR3: TGTGCCAGCAGTTCACGGACAGGGGGGCGTTATGGCTACACCTTC. Translated, it gives CASSSRTGGRYGYTF.

This clone was recorded only once. The chain employs TRBV4-1 and TRBJ2-7, with TRBD2 matching over 9 bases. This CDR3 spans 17 amino acids. Per the germline V gene, CDR1 is MGHRA and CDR2 is YSYEKL. Trimming cost V 2 bases and J 5 bases; bases outside gene matches: 13. CDR3 in DNA: TGCGCCAGCAGCCAAAACCTGGGGGGACTAGCTGGAGACGAGCAGTACTTC. Protein sequence: CASSQNLGGLAGDEQYF.

This chain joins TRBV19 and TRBJ2-4, with 10 positions matching TRBD1. The CDR3 covers 14 residues. From germline, CDR1 is LNHDA and CDR2 SQIVND (reference sequence). The J segment lost 4 bases and the V segment lost 8 bases, leaving 5 bases of the junction unmatched. In DNA, the CDR3 is TGTGCCAGTGCGGACAGGGGGGGTAAAAACATTCAGTACTTC. It yields the protein CASADRGGKNIQYF.

V usage is TRBV7-9 and J usage is TRBJ2-7; 9 bases line up with TRBD1. Looked up from germline, CDR1 is SEHNR and CDR2 is FQNEAQ (reference sequence). Germline trimming cut 5 bases from V and 6 bases from J; bases unmatched to any gene: 14. CDR3 size: 16 residues. The CDR3 bases are TGTGCCAGCAGCCCTCGAGGAGGGGGACAGGGAGCCGAGCAGTACTTC. It specifies CASSPRGGGQGAEQYF.

The chain employs TRBV10-3 and TRBJ2-5; TRBD2 agrees at 14 bases. V gave up 4 bases and J gave up 4 bases; unmatched junction bases: 2. Germline V gene data show CDR1 as ENHRY and CDR2 as SYGVKD. This CDR3 is built from 15 residues. The CDR3 bases are TGTGCCATCAGTGGGGGGACTAGCGGGAGAGAGACCCAGTACTTC. Translating it yields CAISGGTSGRETQYF.

The rearrangement uses TRBV19 and TRBJ1-2, with D uncertain. Trimming took off 2 bases at V and 8 bases at J, with 15 bases between the two ends. The CDR3 contains 14 residues. The germline gives CDR1 LNHDA, CDR2 SQIVND (reference sequence). CDR3 protein: CASSITPGDRGYTF. The CDR3 DNA reads as TGTGCCAGTAGTATAACCCCGGGAGATCGGGGCTACACCTTC.

CDR3 coding DNA: TGTGCCAGCTGGGACAGCTATGGCTACACCTTC. This translates into CASWDSYGYTF. The J gene is TRBJ1-2, the V gene TRBV28; 7 nucleotides align to TRBD1. CDR1 is MDHEN, CDR2 SYDVKM, per germline. The CDR3 consists of 11 residues. J was trimmed by 4 bases and V by 8 bases; bases with no gene match: 1.